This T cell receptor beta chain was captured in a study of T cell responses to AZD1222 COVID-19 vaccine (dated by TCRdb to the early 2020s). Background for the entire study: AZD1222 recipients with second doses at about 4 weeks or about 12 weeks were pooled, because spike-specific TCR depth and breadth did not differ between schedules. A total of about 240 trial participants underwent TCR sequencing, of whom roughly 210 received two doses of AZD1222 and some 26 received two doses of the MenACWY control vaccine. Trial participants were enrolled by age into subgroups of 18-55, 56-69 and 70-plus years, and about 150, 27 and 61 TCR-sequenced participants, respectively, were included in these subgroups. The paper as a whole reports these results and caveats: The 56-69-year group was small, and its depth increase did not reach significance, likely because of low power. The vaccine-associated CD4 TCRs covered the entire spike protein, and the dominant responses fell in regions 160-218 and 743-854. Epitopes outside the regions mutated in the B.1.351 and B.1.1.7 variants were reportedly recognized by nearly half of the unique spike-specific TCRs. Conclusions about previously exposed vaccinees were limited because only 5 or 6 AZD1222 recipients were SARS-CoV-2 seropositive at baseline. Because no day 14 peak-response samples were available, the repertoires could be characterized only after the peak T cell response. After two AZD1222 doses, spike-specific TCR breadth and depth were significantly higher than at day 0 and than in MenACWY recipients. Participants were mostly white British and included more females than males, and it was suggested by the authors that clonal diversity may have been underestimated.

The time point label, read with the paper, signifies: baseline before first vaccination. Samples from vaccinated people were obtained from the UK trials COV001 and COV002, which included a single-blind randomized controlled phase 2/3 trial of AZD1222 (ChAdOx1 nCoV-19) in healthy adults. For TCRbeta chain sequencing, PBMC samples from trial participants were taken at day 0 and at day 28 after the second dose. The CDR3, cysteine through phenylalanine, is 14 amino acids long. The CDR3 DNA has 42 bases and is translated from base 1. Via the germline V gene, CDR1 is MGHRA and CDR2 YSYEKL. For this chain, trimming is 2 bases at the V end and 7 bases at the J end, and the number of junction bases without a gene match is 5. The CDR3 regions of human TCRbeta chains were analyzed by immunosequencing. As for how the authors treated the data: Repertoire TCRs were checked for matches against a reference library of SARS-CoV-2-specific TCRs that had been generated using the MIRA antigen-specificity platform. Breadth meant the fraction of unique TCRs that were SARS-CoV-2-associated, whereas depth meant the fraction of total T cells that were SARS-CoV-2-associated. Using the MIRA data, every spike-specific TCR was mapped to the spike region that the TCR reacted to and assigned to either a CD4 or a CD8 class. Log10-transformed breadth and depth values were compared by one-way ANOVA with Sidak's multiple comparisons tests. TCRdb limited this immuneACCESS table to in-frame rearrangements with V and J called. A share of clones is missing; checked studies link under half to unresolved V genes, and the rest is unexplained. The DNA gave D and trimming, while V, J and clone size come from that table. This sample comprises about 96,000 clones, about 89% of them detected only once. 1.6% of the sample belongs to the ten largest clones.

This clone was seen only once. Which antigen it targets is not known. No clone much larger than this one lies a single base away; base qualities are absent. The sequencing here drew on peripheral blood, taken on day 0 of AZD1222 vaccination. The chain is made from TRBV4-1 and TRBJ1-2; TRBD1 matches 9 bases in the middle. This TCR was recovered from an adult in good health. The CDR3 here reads CASSQLQGAVGYTF. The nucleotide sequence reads TGCGCCAGCAGCCAATTACAGGGGGCGGTTGGCTACACCTTC.